Shown below are 9 T cell receptor beta chains from a single sample sequenced in a study of T cells in localized non-small cell lung cancer (TCRdb year 2020). Library preparation employed the immunoSEQ multiplex PCR assay. This immuneACCESS table, as held by TCRdb, lists in-frame sequences with V and J called but not all clones. Of the missing ones, under half trace to an unresolved V gene in checked studies; the others have no known cause. This sample comprises approximately 31,000 clones, 85% to 95% of them detected only once. The ten largest clones represent around 0.77% of the sample. The sample in question was peripheral blood, obtained before any cancer treatment. The receptors stem from a woman aged 35-75 years with stage I lung adenocarcinoma.

This clone has a single count. The J gene is TRBJ1-5, the V gene TRBV11-2; no definite D call. This CDR3 is built from 13 residues. Germline-derived CDR1 and CDR2 are SGHAT and FQNNGV. Trimming removed 1 base at V and 6 bases at J, with 7 bases between. The CDR3 DNA sequence: TGTGCCAGCAGCTTAGTGGGGAGTCAGCCCCAGCATTTT. This translates into CASSLVGSQPQHF.

A single count supports this clone. V usage is TRBV5-1 and J usage is TRBJ2-3, with a possible D match to TRBD1 (5 bases). This CDR3 is built from 16 residues. The germline V and J ends were trimmed by 2 bases and 4 bases, with 17 bases remaining between them. In germline, CDR1 is SGHRS, CDR2 YFSETQ. This CDR3 reads CASSLIASGRADTQYF. Written as DNA, the CDR3 is TGCGCCAGCAGCTTAATAGCCTCGGGCAGGGCAGATACGCAGTATTTT.

This clone occurred once. The chain links TRBV5-6 to TRBJ2-2; D perhaps matches TRBD2 (6 bases). The CDR3 spans 15 residues. CDR1 and CDR2 from the germline V gene are SGHDT and YYEEEE. Trimming pared 6 bases from V and 5 bases from J, leaving 17 bases between. CDR3 bases: TGTGCCAGCATACTAGGAGGAGGGCAAACCGGGGAGCTGTTTTTT. Encoded protein: CASILGGGQTGELFF.

The chain links TRBV28 to TRBJ1-1; possible D gene TRBD1, 5 bases. This CDR3 has 13 amino acids. V was clipped by 6 bases and J by 5 bases, with 13 bases between them. Germline V CDR1 and CDR2: MDHEN, SYDVKM. The CDR3, as DNA: TGTGCCAGCAGCGATACAGGACGGACTGAAGCTTTCTTT. Translating it yields CASSDTGRTEAFF.

This clone turned up a few times. The CDR3 nucleotides read TGTGCCAGCAGCTTAAGTAGCGGAGCCTACAATGAGCAGTTCTTC. It translates to CASSLSSGAYNEQFF. The chain joins TRBV7-3 to TRBJ2-1; D perhaps matches TRBD2 (6 bases). The CDR3 runs to 15 residues. V lost 1 base to trimming and J lost 2 bases, with 9 bases between them. The germline V gene encodes CDR1 SGHTA and CDR2 FQGTGA. Using reference TRBV7-3 and TRBJ2-1 for the parts outside the CDR3, the full variable domain is GAGVSQTPSNKVTEKGKYVELRCDPISGHTALYWYRQSLGQGPEFLIYFQGTGAADDSGLPNDRFFAVRPEGSVSTLKIQRTERGDSAVYLCASSLSSGAYNEQFFGPGTRLTVL.

This sequence joins TRBV7-2 and TRBJ2-7; 10 bases map to TRBD1. Germline-derived CDR1 and CDR2 are SGHTA and FQGNSA. This CDR3 is built from 17 residues. After removal of 1 base from V and 2 bases from J, the junction contained 8 bases not matched to a gene. The CDR3 here is CASSLGPTGQGTYEQYF. CDR3 sequence (DNA): TGTGCCAGCAGCTTAGGACCTACGGGACAGGGGACCTACGAGCAGTACTTC.

The J gene is TRBJ1-4, the V gene TRBV6-1, with 9 bases matching TRBD1. Germline V gene sequence: CDR1 MNHNS, CDR2 SASEGT. There are 16 residues in the CDR3. J lost 10 bases, V lost 4 bases, and 13 bases had no gene match. CDR3 sequence reads: CASSGPGTGFSGKLFF. CDR3 coding DNA: TGTGCCAGCAGTGGACCCGGGACAGGGTTTTCCGGAAAACTGTTTTTT.

V gene TRBV28 combines with J gene TRBJ1-2; D may be TRBD1 (5 bases). V was clipped by 5 bases and J by 0 bases, with 13 bases between them. Germline loops: CDR1 MDHEN, CDR2 SYDVKM. CDR3 length: 15 amino acids. CDR3 coding DNA: TGTGCCAGCAGTATATTGACAGAAGCTAACTATGGCTACACCTTC. It encodes CASSILTEANYGYTF.

The rearrangement joins TRBV6-5 to TRBJ2-1, with TRBD2 matching over 7 bases. Germline values: CDR1 MNHEY, CDR2 SVGAGI. J gave up 4 bases and V 2 bases, and 8 bases lay outside the gene matches. This CDR3 is 16 amino acids long. CDR3: CASSYLRGGSYNEQFF. As DNA, the CDR3 is TGTGCCAGCAGTTACCTCCGGGGCGGGAGTTACAATGAGCAGTTCTTC.